This TCR beta chain was recovered during a study of human T cells and chemical hapten exposure. Concerning this clonotype itself: Its antigen is not known.

V gave up 3 bases and J gave up 4 bases; unmatched junction bases: 4. CDR3 length: 15 residues. The V gene's germline CDR1 is ENHRY and CDR2 SYGVKD. Indicated time point: pre-sensitization, week 0. The sample's treatment: therapeutic diphenylcyclopropenone sensitization with weekly scalp DPC. The library attached unique molecular identifiers to individual cDNA molecules. TCRdb processed the RACE reads anew with MiXCR; each CDR3 protein has one entry. Of 280,000 or so distinct CDR3 sequences listed, 7.5% to 9% are singletons. Notes on the study in general: TCRs above 1 in 1000 frequency stayed constant with DPC sensitization. A positive correlation with patch test score was found for PT1 expanded TCR counts.

This chain connects TRBV10-3 to TRBJ2-4, with 9 bases aligning to TRBD1. The starting material was whole blood, obtained in connection with sensitization to the hapten diphenylcyclopropenone (DPC). This sequence originates from a man aged 18 to 30 with alopecia areata. Some clones in this sample may be carry-over from other donors' samples. This chain's CDR3 is CAISEGQGRKNIQYF. The CDR3 nucleotides read TGTGCCATCAGTGAAGGACAGGGGAGAAAAAACATTCAGTACTTC.